What follows are 11 T cell receptor beta chains derived from one specimen sequenced in a study of CD8 T cells in ankylosing spondylitis. TCRdb processed the 5' RACE reads anew with MiXCR; each CDR3 protein has one entry. In the table there are 700,000 to 1,000,000 distinct CDR3 sequences, 10% to 15% of which are singletons. Whole-study findings and limits: A TCR beta motif made of fewer than ten highly homologous variants seemed typical of ankylosing spondylitis blood.

The antigens of these receptors remain unknown. Sequencing used blood, either unsorted or a sorted T cell fraction (not recorded which). The receptors originated from a male donor with ankylosing spondylitis.

In this sample, this clonotype turned up a few times. The chain uses TRBV20-1 and TRBJ2-1, with D maybe TRBD1 (6 bases). The V gene's germline CDR1 is DFQATT and CDR2 SNEGSKA (reference sequence). This CDR3 is built from 14 residues. V was trimmed by 6 bases and J by 4 bases, leaving 16 bases between them. CDR3 protein: CSARGTGRYNEQFF. The DNA of the CDR3 is TGCAGTGCCCGGGGTACAGGGCGTTACAATGAGCAGTTCTTC.

The chain's CDR3 is CSAISGRVPNEQYF. Here the CDR3 DNA reads TGCAGTGCTATTAGCGGGAGGGTCCCAAACGAGCAGTACTTC. V usage is TRBV20-1 and J usage is TRBJ2-7; 11 bases agree with TRBD2. V shed 4 bases and J 5 bases; nucleotides not matched to a gene: 7. Germline V gives CDR1 DFQATT, CDR2 SNEGSKA (reference sequence). The CDR3 length is 14 residues.

This clonotype was seen many times. The chain carries TRBV10-3 and TRBJ2-5, with D uncertain. The CDR3 is 12 residues long. The ends were cut back, 10 bases at V and 4 bases at J, with 13 bases in the middle. Per the germline V gene, CDR1 is ENHRY and CDR2 is SYGVKD. The CDR3 here is CATKETRETQYF. The CDR3 DNA reads TGTGCCACCAAAGAAACCCGAGAGACCCAGTACTTC.

The rearrangement uses TRBV28 and TRBJ2-7; a possible D gene is TRBD1 (6 bases). The germline V gene encodes CDR1 MDHEN and CDR2 SYDVKM. V was clipped by 1 base and J by 3 bases, with 10 bases between them. The CDR3 extends over 14 amino acids. The CDR3 bases are TGTGCCAGCAGTTTATATAGGGGGAACTACGAGCAGTACTTC. Translating gives CASSLYRGNYEQYF.

The chain employs TRBV28 and TRBJ2-7; D unresolved. The CDR3 is 15 residues long. Germline V gene lookup returns CDR1 MDHEN and CDR2 SYDVKM. Deletions cut 4 bases from V and 4 bases from J, with 17 bases between. CDR3 DNA: TGTGCCAGCAGTTCCATCCTAGGTAATCCGTACGAGCAGTACTTC. It encodes CASSSILGNPYEQYF.

With regard to this clonotype: Possible read error: a much larger clone is one base away. This chain joins TRBV15 and TRBJ1-5; D remains unclear. Germline V lookup: CDR1 LNHNV, CDR2 YYDKDF (reference sequence). The CDR3 sequence is 16 residues long. Trimming stripped 0 bases from V and 5 bases from J, with 14 bases between. The CDR3 reads CATSREPRTEYQPQHF. The CDR3 DNA reads as TGTGCCACCAGCAGAGAACCCAGGACGGAGTATCAGCCCCAGCATTTT.

This chain uses TRBV6-5 with TRBJ1-2; D gene unclear. V was shortened by 2 bases and J by 1 base, with 11 bases between the two germline ends. Germline CDR1 MNHEY, CDR2 SVGAGI. CDR3 length: 15 residues. The CDR3, as DNA: TGTGCCAGCAGTTACAGTGACACCGTTAACTATGGCTACACCTTC. Its protein is CASSYSDTVNYGYTF.

There are a few counts of this clonotype. The V call is TRBV20-1, the J call TRBJ2-7; D is uncertain. The CDR3 loop spans 12 amino acids. The V gene's germline CDR1 is DFQATT and CDR2 SNEGSKA (reference sequence). V lost 6 bases and J lost 2, with 11 bases in between. The CDR3 nucleotides read TGCAGTGCCCAGACGGACCCCTACGAGCAGTACTTC. Its protein is CSAQTDPYEQYF.

This clonotype was detected only a few times. The CDR3: CSVNDRFSEQYF. The CDR3 nucleotides read TGCAGCGTGAACGACAGGTTTTCCGAGCAGTACTTC. This chain connects TRBV29-1 to TRBJ2-7; possibly TRBD1 for D (6 bases). Trimming removed 6 bases at V and 6 bases at J, with 15 bases between. The CDR3 loop spans 12 amino acids. CDR1 is SQVTM and CDR2 is ANQGSEA in the germline V gene.

This chain uses TRBV27 with TRBJ2-7, with D maybe TRBD2 (7 bases). V was shortened by 5 bases and J by 5 bases, with 13 bases between the two germline ends. Germline CDR1 and CDR2: MNHEY and SMNVEV (reference sequence). This CDR3 region has 13 residues. The chain's CDR3 is CASSRRGANEQYF. DNA for the CDR3: TGTGCCAGCAGTCGACGGGGGGCGAACGAGCAGTACTTC.

The genes are TRBV6-2 or TRBV6-3 and TRBJ1-5; D uncertain. The V end lost 5 bases, the J end lost 3 bases, and 11 bases lay between the germline ends. Per germline, CDR1 MNHEY and CDR2 SVGEGT. This CDR3 has 14 residues. The CDR3 region has the DNA TGTGCCAGCAGTACTCGAGGGATCAATCAGCCCCAGCATTTT. This encodes CASSTRGINQPQHF.